This TCR beta chain emerged from a study of cytomegalovirus exposure and HLA in healthy donors. Study observations and caveats: Roughly uniform sequencing depth across donors was assumed, possibly incorrectly.

As regards this clone: As yet, its antigen is unknown.

It was with 60 Vbeta and 13 Jbeta primers that the PCR ran. Clones were read by immunoSEQ multiplex PCR, and TCRdb kept only the in-frame ones, dropping some. The table lists roughly 120,000 clones, more than 65% of them singletons. Trimming shortened V by 1 base and J by 6 bases, and 13 bases separated the two germline ends. The CDR3 contains 14 residues. Germline V gene data show CDR1 as SGHDT and CDR2 as YYEEEE. Donors likely had unrecorded immune exposures despite being nominally healthy when sampled. V usage is TRBV5-6 and J usage is TRBJ1-2, with D unclear. This TCR was sampled from a woman in her thirties in good health and CMV-seronegative. Sequencing used PBMCs. CDR3 loop: CASSLFAPKHGYTF. The CDR3 bases are TGTGCCAGCAGCTTGTTTGCCCCCAAGCATGGCTACACCTTC.